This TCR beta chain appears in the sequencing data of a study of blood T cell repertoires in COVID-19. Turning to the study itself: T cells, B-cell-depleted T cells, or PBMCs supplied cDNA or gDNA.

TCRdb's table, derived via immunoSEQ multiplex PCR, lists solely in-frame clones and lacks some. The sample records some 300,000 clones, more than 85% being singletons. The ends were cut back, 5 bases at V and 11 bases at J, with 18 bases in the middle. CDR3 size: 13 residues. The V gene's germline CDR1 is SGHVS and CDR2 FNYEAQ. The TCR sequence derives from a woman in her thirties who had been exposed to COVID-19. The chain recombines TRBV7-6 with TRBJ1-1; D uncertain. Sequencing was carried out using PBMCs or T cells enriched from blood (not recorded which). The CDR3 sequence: CASSRTRRGGAFF. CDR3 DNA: TGTGCCAGCAGCCGGACGAGACGCGGAGGGGCTTTCTTT.